A selection of T cell receptor beta chains follows, all from one sample in a study of T cell changes during pregnancy in multiple sclerosis. Only in-frame clones appear in the TCRdb table, and some are missing; sequencing was by immunoSEQ multiplex PCR. The data contain approximately 48,000 clones, about 88% of them singletons. The starting material was CD8+ T cells from peripheral blood mononuclear cells, obtained before pregnancy. These receptors came from a female donor with multiple sclerosis, enrolled in a pregnancy study. Each CDR3 is given with its conserved first and last residue. A D gene is named only where the DNA matches it firmly. Not all rows give a size; the values are once, few, many and, for expanded clones, a class.

j_gene | d_gene | abundance | v_gene | CDR3aa | CDR3nt
TRBJ1-2 | NA | NA | TRBV7-9 | CASSLAGDYGYTF | TGTGCCAGCAGCTTGGCAGGGGACTATGGCTACACCTTC
TRBJ1-5 | NA | NA | TRBV6-1 | CASSPMDTANGPQHF | TGTGCCAGCAGTCCAATGGACACAGCAAACGGGCCCCAGCATTTT
TRBJ2-7 | TRBD1 | few | TRBV4-1 | CASSGDRDEQYF | TGCGCCAGCAGCGGGGACAGGGACGAGCAGTACTTC
TRBJ2-7 | NA | NA | TRBV5-5 | CASSFIGGLTYEQYF | TGTGCCAGCAGCTTTATAGGGGGTCTGACCTACGAGCAGTACTTC
TRBJ2-2 | TRBD1 | NA | TRBV9 | CASRGDSTGELFF | TGTGCCAGCAGGGGGGACAGCACCGGGGAGCTGTTTTTT
TRBJ2-2 | NA | NA | TRBV5-8 | CASSPPAGTNTGELFF | TGTGCCAGCAGCCCGCCGGCAGGAACAAACACCGGGGAGCTGTTTTTT
TRBJ2-7 | TRBD1 | NA | TRBV15 | CATSRASDRSYEQYF | TGTGCCACCAGCAGAGCCTCGGACAGGAGCTACGAGCAGTACTTC
TRBJ1-1 | TRBD1 | many | TRBV30 | CAQGQGITEAFF | TGTGCCCAGGGACAGGGGATCACTGAAGCTTTCTTT
TRBJ2-7 | TRBD2 | NA | TRBV11-2 | CASSLEPGGAWEQYF | TGTGCCAGCAGCTTAGAACCGGGGGGGGCATGGGAGCAGTACTTC
TRBJ1-6 | NA | NA | TRBV4-2 | CASSQDAVRDNSPLHF | TGTGCCAGCAGCCAAGACGCGGTACGGGATAATTCACCCCTCCACTTT
TRBJ2-3 | NA | NA | TRBV27 | CASSPGGADTQYF | TGTGCCAGCAGTCCCGGCGGAGCAGATACGCAGTATTTT
TRBJ2-7 | NA | NA | TRBV29-1 | CSVSLGSGEQYF | TGCAGCGTTTCATTGGGTTCGGGGGAGCAGTACTTC
TRBJ2-1 | TRBD2 | NA | TRBV11-2 | CASSSLSGGIYNEQFF | TGTGCCAGCAGCTCCCTCAGCGGGGGCATATACAATGAGCAGTTCTTC
TRBJ2-6 | NA | NA | TRBV9 | CASSATVSGANVLTF | TGTGCCAGCAGCGCCACAGTCTCTGGGGCCAACGTCCTGACTTTC
TRBJ1-1 | NA | NA | TRBV11-2 | CASSGTANTEAFF | TGTGCCAGCAGCGGCACAGCGAACACTGAAGCTTTCTTT
TRBJ2-2 | NA | NA | TRBV5-6 | CASSPGGTVTGELFF | TGTGCCAGCAGCCCCGGCGGGACAGTCACCGGGGAGCTGTTTTTT
TRBJ2-7 | NA | NA | TRBV7-9 | CASSFPPNHYEQYF | TGTGCCAGCAGCTTCCCCCCTAATCACTACGAGCAGTACTTC
TRBJ1-4 | NA | few | TRBV7-9 | CASSADGEKLFF | TGTGCCAGCAGCGCAGATGGTGAAAAACTGTTTTTT
TRBJ2-7 | TRBD1 | NA | TRBV2 | CASGRSGGSYEQYF | TGTGCCAGCGGCCGGTCAGGGGGTTCCTACGAGCAGTACTTC
TRBJ2-2 | TRBD1 | NA | TRBV9 | CASSVGGQINTGELFF | TGTGCCAGCAGCGTAGGGGGACAGATTAACACCGGGGAGCTGTTTTTT
TRBJ2-1 | TRBD2 | NA | TRBV4-2 | CASSQDGLAGGLYNEQFF | TGTGCCAGCAGCCAAGATGGGTTAGCGGGGGGCCTCTACAATGAGCAGTTCTTC
TRBJ1-2 | TRBD1 | NA | TRBV6-5 | CASSTFSDRSLIYTF | TGTGCCAGCAGTACTTTTTCGGACAGGTCCCTAATCTACACCTTC
TRBJ1-1 | TRBD1 | NA | TRBV7-8 | CASSLVSGTGVTEAFF | TGTGCCAGCAGCTTAGTCTCCGGGACAGGGGTCACTGAAGCTTTCTTT
TRBJ2-6 | TRBD1 | NA | TRBV9 | CASSVNTGGSGANVLTF | TGTGCCAGCAGCGTAAACACAGGGGGCTCTGGGGCCAACGTCCTGACTTTC
TRBJ1-2 | NA | NA | TRBV7-9 | CASSSGEVDYGYTF | TGTGCCAGCAGCTCCGGGGAGGTGGACTATGGCTACACCTTC